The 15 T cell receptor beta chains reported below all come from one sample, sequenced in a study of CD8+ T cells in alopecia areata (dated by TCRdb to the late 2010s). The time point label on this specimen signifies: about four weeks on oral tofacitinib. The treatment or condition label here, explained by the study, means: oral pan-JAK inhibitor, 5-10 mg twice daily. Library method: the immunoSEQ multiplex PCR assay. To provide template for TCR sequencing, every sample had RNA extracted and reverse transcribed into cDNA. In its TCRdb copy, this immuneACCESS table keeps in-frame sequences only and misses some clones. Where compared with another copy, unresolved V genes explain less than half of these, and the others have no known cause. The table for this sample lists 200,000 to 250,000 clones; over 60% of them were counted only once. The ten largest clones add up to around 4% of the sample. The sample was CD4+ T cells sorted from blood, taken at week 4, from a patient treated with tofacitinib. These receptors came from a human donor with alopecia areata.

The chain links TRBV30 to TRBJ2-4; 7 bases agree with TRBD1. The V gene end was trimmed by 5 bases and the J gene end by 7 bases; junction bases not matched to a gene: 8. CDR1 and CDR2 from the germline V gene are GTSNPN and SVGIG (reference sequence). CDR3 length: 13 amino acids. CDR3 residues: CAWWGRGFNIQYF. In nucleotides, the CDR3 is TGTGCCTGGTGGGGCAGGGGGTTTAACATTCAGTACTTC.

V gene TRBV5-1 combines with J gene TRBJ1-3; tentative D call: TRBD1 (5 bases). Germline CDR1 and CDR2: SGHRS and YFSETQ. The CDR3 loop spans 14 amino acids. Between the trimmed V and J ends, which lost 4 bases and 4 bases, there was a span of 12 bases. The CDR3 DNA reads TGCGCCAGCAGCCCGGGGACGGGCGGAAACACCATATATTTT. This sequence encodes CASSPGTGGNTIYF.

The CDR3 DNA reads TGTGCTCACAATATGGGTACAGATACGCAGTATTTT. This gives the protein CAHNMGTDTQYF. The chain employs TRBV30 and TRBJ2-3; D uncertain. The CDR3 consists of 12 residues. Germline V gives CDR1 GTSNPN, CDR2 SVGIG (reference sequence).

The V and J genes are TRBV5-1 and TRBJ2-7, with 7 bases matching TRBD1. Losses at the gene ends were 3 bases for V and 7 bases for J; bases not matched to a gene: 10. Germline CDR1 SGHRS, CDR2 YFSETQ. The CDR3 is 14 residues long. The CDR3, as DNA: TGCGCCAGCAGCTCCGGGACAGCCCGAGGAGAGCAGTACTTC. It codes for CASSSGTARGEQYF.

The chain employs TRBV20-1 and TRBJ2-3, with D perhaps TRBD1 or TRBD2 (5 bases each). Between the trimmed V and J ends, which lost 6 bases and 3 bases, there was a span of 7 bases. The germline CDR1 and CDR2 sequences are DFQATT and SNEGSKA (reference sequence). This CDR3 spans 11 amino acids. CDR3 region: CSAGTTDTQYF. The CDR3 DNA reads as TGCAGTGCCGGGACGACAGATACGCAGTATTTT.

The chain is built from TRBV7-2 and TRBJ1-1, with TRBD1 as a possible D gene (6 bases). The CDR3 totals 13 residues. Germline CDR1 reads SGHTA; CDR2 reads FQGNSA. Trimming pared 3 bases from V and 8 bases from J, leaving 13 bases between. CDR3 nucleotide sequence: TGTGCCAGCAGCTTTCGACAGGTTAAGGAAGCTTTCTTT. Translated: CASSFRQVKEAFF.

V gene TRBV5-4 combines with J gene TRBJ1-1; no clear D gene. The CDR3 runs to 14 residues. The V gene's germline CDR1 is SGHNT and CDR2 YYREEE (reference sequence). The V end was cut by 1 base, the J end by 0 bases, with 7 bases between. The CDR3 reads CASSLPALNTEAFF. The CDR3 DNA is TGTGCCAGCAGCTTGCCGGCCCTGAACACTGAAGCTTTCTTT. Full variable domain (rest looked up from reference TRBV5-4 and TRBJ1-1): ETGVTQSPTHLIKTRGQQVTLRCSSQSGHNTVSWYQQALGQGPQFIFQYYREEENGRGNFPPRFSGLQFPNYSSELNVNALELDDSALYLCASSLPALNTEAFFGQGTRLTVV.

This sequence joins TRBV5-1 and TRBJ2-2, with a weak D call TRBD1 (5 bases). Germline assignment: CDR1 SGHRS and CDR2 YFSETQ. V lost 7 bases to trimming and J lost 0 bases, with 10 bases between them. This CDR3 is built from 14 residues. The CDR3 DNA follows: TGCGCCAGCCAGGGCGCCGCGAACACCGGGGAGCTGTTTTTT. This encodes CASQGAANTGELFF.

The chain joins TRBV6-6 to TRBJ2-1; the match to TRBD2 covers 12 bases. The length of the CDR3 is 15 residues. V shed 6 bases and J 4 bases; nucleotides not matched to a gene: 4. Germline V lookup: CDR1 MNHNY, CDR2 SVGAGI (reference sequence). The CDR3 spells CASSTTSGGYNEQFF. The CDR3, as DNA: TGTGCCAGCAGCACCACTAGCGGGGGGTACAATGAGCAGTTCTTC.

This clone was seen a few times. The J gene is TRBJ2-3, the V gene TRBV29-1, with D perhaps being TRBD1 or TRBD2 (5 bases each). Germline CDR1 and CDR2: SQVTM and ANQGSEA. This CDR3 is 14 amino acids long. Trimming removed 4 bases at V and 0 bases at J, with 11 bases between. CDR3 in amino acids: CSVGGVASTDTQYF. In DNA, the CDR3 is TGCAGCGTTGGAGGGGTTGCTAGCACAGATACGCAGTATTTT.

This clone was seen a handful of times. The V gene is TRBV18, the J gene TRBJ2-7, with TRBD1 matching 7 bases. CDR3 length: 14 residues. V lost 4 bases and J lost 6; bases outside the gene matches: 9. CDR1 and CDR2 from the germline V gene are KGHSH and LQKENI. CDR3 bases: TGTGCCAGCTCACAAGGGGGCCGACAGGGCGAGCAGTACTTC. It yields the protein CASSQGGRQGEQYF. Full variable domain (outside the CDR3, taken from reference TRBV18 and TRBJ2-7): NAGVMQNPRHLVRRRGQEARLRCSPMKGHSHVYWYRQLPEEGLKFMVYLQKENIIDESGMPKERFSAEFPKEGPSILRIQQVVRGDSAAYFCASSQGGRQGEQYFGPGTRLTVT.

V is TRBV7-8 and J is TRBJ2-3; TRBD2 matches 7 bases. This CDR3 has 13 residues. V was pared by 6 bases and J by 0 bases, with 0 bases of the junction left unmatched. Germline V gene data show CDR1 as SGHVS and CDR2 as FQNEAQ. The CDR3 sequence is CASRTSSTDTQYF. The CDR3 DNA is TGTGCCAGCAGGACTAGCAGCACAGATACGCAGTATTTT.

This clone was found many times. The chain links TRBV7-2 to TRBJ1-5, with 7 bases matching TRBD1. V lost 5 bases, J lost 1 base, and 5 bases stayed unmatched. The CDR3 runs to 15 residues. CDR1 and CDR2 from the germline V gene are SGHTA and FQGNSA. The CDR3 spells CASSPKGASNQPQHF. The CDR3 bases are TGTGCCAGCAGCCCCAAGGGGGCAAGCAATCAGCCCCAGCATTTT.

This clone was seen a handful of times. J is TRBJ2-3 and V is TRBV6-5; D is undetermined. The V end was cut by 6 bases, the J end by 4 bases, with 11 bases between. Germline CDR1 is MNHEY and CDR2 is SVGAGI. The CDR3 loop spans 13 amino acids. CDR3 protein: CASRPPAADTQYF. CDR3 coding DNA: TGTGCCAGCAGACCCCCCGCGGCAGATACGCAGTATTTT.

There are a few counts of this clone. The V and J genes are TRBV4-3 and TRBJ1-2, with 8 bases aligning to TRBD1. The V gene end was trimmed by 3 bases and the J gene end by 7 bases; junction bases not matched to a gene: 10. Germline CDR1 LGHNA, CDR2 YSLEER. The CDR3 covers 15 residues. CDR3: CASSQGVAGTGGYTF. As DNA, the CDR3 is TGCGCCAGCAGCCAGGGCGTTGCGGGGACAGGTGGCTACACCTTC.